This TCR beta chain was recovered during a study of blood T cells in healthy people across ages. It was with a sample-barcoded 5' primer and a J-beta primer mix that a second PCR of roughly 7 to 12 cycles was run. Using its own MiXCR run on the 5' RACE reads, TCRdb lists one record per CDR3 protein. The sample records hundreds of thousands of distinct CDR3 sequences, roughly 32% being singletons. CDR1 is SGHTA and CDR2 is FQGNSA in the germline V gene. The CDR3 consists of 14 residues. V lost 3 bases and J lost 1; bases outside the gene matches: 3. The sample holds many counts of this clonotype. The rearrangement links TRBV7-2 to TRBJ2-7; 7 bases line up with TRBD2. The clonotype originates from an elderly woman in good health. Source material: blood. The CDR3 here is CASSFQRGSYEQYF. CDR3 coding DNA: TGTGCCAGCAGCTTCCAGCGGGGTTCCTACGAGCAGTACTTC.